Below are 30 T cell receptor beta chains sequenced from a single sample in a study of blood T cell repertoires in COVID-19. Some clones are missing from TCRdb's copy, which holds only in-frame ones; the method was immunoSEQ multiplex PCR. The table includes about 54,000 clones, 85% to 95% detected once. Sequencing was done on a sample of peripheral blood. These receptors all stem from a middle-aged man with acute or convalescent COVID-19.

J is TRBJ2-1 and V is TRBV3-1 (or the pseudogene TRBV3-2), with 7 positions matching TRBD2. V lost 2 bases to trimming and J lost 6 bases; unmatched junction nucleotides: 7. This CDR3 region has 15 residues. CDR1 and CDR2 (germline): LGHDT, YNNKEL (reference sequence). The CDR3: CASSQPRWGGNEQFF. DNA for the CDR3: TGTGCCAGCAGCCAACCTCGGTGGGGGGGCAATGAGCAGTTCTTC.

The V and J genes are TRBV6-5 and TRBJ1-1; 10 nucleotides agree with TRBD1. V trimming: 5 bases; J trimming: 6 bases; junction bases outside the gene matches: 6. The length of the CDR3 is 14 residues. CDR1 and CDR2 from the germline V gene are MNHEY and SVGAGI. The CDR3 nucleotides are TGTGCCAGCAGTACCTGGACAGGGGGACCTGAAGCTTTCTTT. Protein: CASSTWTGGPEAFF.

J is TRBJ2-7 and V is TRBV21-1; the table calls TRBD2, which could not be checked here. TRBV21-1 is noted as a pseudogene. The CDR3 covers 17 residues. The CDR3 DNA sequence: TGTGCCAGCAGCAAAGGGGCTAGCGGGAGGGATGTAATGGTGCAGTACTTC. It translates to CASSKGASGRDVMVQYF.

This clone came up once. The chain couples TRBV11-3 to TRBJ1-2, with 7 positions matching TRBD1. Germline V gene sequence: CDR1 SGHNT, CDR2 YENEEA. This CDR3 has 15 residues. Unmatched junction bases numbered 4, after V lost 2 bases and J lost 1 base. Written as DNA, the CDR3 is TGTGCCAGCAGCTTAAACCCAGGGGGTAACTATGGCTACACCTTC. Translating gives CASSLNPGGNYGYTF.

V gene TRBV6-5 combines with J gene TRBJ2-5; TRBD1 matches at 8 bases. This CDR3 has 15 amino acids. The germline gives CDR1 MNHEY, CDR2 SVGAGI. The junction had 11 bases not matched to a gene; V was cut back by 6 bases and J by 5 bases. In DNA form, the CDR3 reads TGTGCCAGCAGCTTCTCCCAGGGGGCCGGCGAGACCCAGTACTTC. It is translated as CASSFSQGAGETQYF.

CDR3 sequence: CASSFLGLAGGTEQYF. CDR3 bases: TGTGCCAGCAGCTTTTTGGGTCTAGCGGGGGGGACCGAGCAGTACTTC. V is TRBV5-4 and J is TRBJ2-7, with 12 bases fitting TRBD2. The CDR3 contains 16 residues. Germline V gene data show CDR1 as SGHNT and CDR2 as YYREEE (reference sequence). The junction had 9 bases not matched to a gene; V was cut back by 2 bases and J by 6 bases.

V and J are TRBV6-5 and TRBJ1-4; 9 nucleotides agree with TRBD1. V shed 6 bases and J 3 bases; nucleotides not matched to a gene: 5. Germline assignment: CDR1 MNHEY and CDR2 SVGAGI. CDR3 length: 15 residues. Here the CDR3 DNA reads TGTGCCAGCAGATTAGACAGGGGGTCTAATGAAAAACTGTTTTTT. It specifies CASRLDRGSNEKLFF.

The V and J genes are TRBV2 and TRBJ1-2, with 7 bases lining up with TRBD1. Germline V lookup: CDR1 SNHLY, CDR2 FYNNEI. Losses at the gene ends were 9 bases for V and 5 bases for J; bases not matched to a gene: 18. CDR3 size: 16 residues. CDR3 amino acids: CASCLLPGQRFYGYTF. For the CDR3, the DNA is TGTGCCAGTTGCCTATTGCCGGGACAGAGATTTTATGGCTACACCTTC. Full variable domain (remainder filled in from reference TRBV2 and TRBJ1-2): EPEVTQTPSHQVTQMGQEVILRCVPISNHLYFYWYRQILGQKVEFLVSFYNNEISEKSEIFDDQFSVERPDGSNFTLKIRSTKLEDSAMYFCASCLLPGQRFYGYTFGSGTRLTVV.

The rearrangement joins TRBV6-2 or TRBV6-3 to TRBJ2-7, with 8 nucleotides matching TRBD2. The CDR3 has 16 residues. With 7 bases clipped from V and 4 bases from J, the junction kept 15 bases outside the gene matches. Per germline, CDR1 MNHEY and CDR2 SVGEGT. CDR3 loop: CASIPRFKAGAYEQYF. For the CDR3, the DNA is TGTGCCAGCATCCCCCGATTCAAAGCGGGAGCATACGAGCAGTACTTC.

This chain's CDR3 is CASSQLRSSYNEQFF. Here the CDR3 DNA reads TGTGCCAGCAGTCAGCTAAGGAGCTCCTACAATGAGCAGTTCTTC. The chain carries TRBV2 and TRBJ2-1; D remains unclear. Germline loops: CDR1 SNHLY, CDR2 FYNNEI. The CDR3 length is 15 residues. The germline V and J ends were trimmed by 5 bases and 0 bases, with 11 bases remaining between them.

The chain recombines TRBV5-1 with TRBJ2-3; D gene uncertain. The V end was cut by 0 bases, the J end by 6 bases, with 14 bases between. Germline V gene sequence: CDR1 SGHRS, CDR2 YFSETQ. The CDR3 spans 15 residues. The CDR3 sequence is CASSLGVTPGDTQYF. The CDR3 DNA reads as TGCGCCAGCAGCTTGGGGGTCACCCCCGGGGATACGCAGTATTTT.

The chain carries TRBV7-2 and TRBJ2-1; 16 positions match TRBD2. In germline, CDR1 is SGHTA, CDR2 FQGNSA. Germline trimming cut 1 base from V and 4 bases from J; bases unmatched to any gene: 7. CDR3 length: 19 residues. CDR3 sequence: CASSLEPGTSGRAYNEQFF. DNA of the CDR3: TGTGCCAGCAGCTTAGAACCCGGGACTAGCGGGAGGGCGTACAATGAGCAGTTCTTC.

The rearrangement links TRBV6-5 to TRBJ2-3; 8 bases line up with TRBD1. CDR3 length: 15 amino acids. CDR1 is MNHEY and CDR2 is SVGAGI in the germline V gene. Unmatched junction bases numbered 7, after V lost 2 bases and J lost 6 bases. The CDR3 sequence: CASSYGQGVMDTQYF. The CDR3 DNA is TGTGCCAGCAGTTACGGACAGGGTGTAATGGATACGCAGTATTTT.

CDR3 DNA sequence: TGCGCCAGCAGCCAAGAGTTTACAGGGAGAACCTATAATTCACCCCTCCACTTT. Its translation is CASSQEFTGRTYNSPLHF. The chain uses TRBV4-1 and TRBJ1-6; maybe TRBD1 (6 bases). The CDR3 is 18 residues long. In germline, CDR1 is MGHRA, CDR2 YSYEKL. The ends were cut back, 0 bases at V and 2 bases at J, with 14 bases in the middle.

This rearrangement joins TRBV2 to TRBJ1-2; the match to TRBD1 covers 11 bases. The trim removed 6 bases at V and 3 bases at J, leaving 12 bases unmatched. The CDR3 has 17 amino acids. The germline V gene has CDR1 SNHLY and CDR2 FYNNEI. The chain's CDR3 is CASSRTGGLDGDYGYTF. In DNA form, the CDR3 reads TGTGCCAGCAGCCGGACAGGGGGCTTAGACGGGGACTATGGCTACACCTTC.

This chain links TRBV27 with TRBJ2-3; 8 nucleotides match TRBD2. J was trimmed by 7 bases and V by 3 bases; bases with no gene match: 12. Germline V lookup: CDR1 MNHEY, CDR2 SMNVEV (reference sequence). The CDR3 sequence is 16 residues long. In DNA form, the CDR3 reads TGTGCCAGCAGTTTTATAACCGGGACTAGAGTAAATACGCAGTATTTT. Its protein product is CASSFITGTRVNTQYF.

Notes on this clone: At one end the junction does not follow the germline gene, possibly because of a read error. The chain uses TRBV7-9 and TRBJ2-5, with TRBD1 identical over 8 bases. CDR3 length: 14 residues. In germline, CDR1 is SEHNR, CDR2 FQNEAQ (reference sequence). This CDR3 reads CASSLAGGEETQYF. The CDR3 DNA reads as TGTGCCAGCAGCCTAGCAGGGGGCGAGGAGACCCAGTACTTC.

The chain uses TRBV21-1 and TRBJ1-2; TRBD1 is the table's D call and was not checked against the DNA. TRBV21-1 is an annotated pseudogene. The CDR3 runs 17 residues. This chain's CDR3 is CASSNKQGSFGFYGYTF. The CDR3 DNA reads as TGTGCCAGCAGCAACAAACAGGGTAGTTTCGGCTTCTATGGCTACACCTTC.

The CDR3 spells CATSDPAGYNEQYF. Here the CDR3 DNA reads TGTGCCACCAGTGATCCCGCAGGGTACAACGAGCAGTACTTC. V and J are TRBV24-1 and TRBJ2-7; tentatively, D is TRBD1 (5 bases). Trimming took 3 bases from V and 5 from J, leaving 13 bases between them. The CDR3 consists of 14 residues. Germline lookup yields CDR1 KGHDR and CDR2 SFDVKD.

The chain employs TRBV7-9 and TRBJ2-1, with D maybe TRBD2 (5 bases). Germline V gene lookup returns CDR1 SEHNR and CDR2 FQNEAQ (reference sequence). The ends were cut back, 4 bases at V and 7 bases at J, with 11 bases in the middle. The CDR3 is 13 amino acids. The CDR3 DNA reads as TGTGCCAGCAGCTACCCAGCGGAAAATGAGCAGTTCTTC. Protein sequence: CASSYPAENEQFF.

In this sample, this clone turned up once. CDR3 coding DNA: TGTGCCAGCAGCGTAGCTCGGACTAGCGGACTTACGGATACGCAGTATTTT. Protein product: CASSVARTSGLTDTQYF. The V call is TRBV9, the J call TRBJ2-3; the match to TRBD2 covers 10 bases. This CDR3 is 17 amino acids long. Germline V gene lookup returns CDR1 SGDLS and CDR2 YYNGEE. The V segment lost 0 bases and the J segment 6 bases; nucleotides outside the gene matches: 10. The complete variable domain, with remaining parts taken from reference TRBV9 and TRBJ2-3, reads DSGVTQTPKHLITATGQRVTLRCSPRSGDLSVYWYQQSLDQGLQFLIQYYNGEERAKGNILERFSAQQFPDLHSELNLSSLELGDSALYFCASSVARTSGLTDTQYFGPGTRLTVL.

The chain uses TRBV4-2 and TRBJ2-7; TRBD2 matches 9 bases. The CDR3 consists of 18 residues. Germline V CDR1 and CDR2: LGHNA, YNFKEQ. The V gene end was trimmed by 0 bases and the J gene end by 1 base; junction bases not matched to a gene: 10. DNA of the CDR3: TGTGCCAGCAGCCAAGATGAAGAGACTAGCGGCATTTCCTACGAGCAGTACTTC. As protein: CASSQDEETSGISYEQYF.

V usage is TRBV14 and J usage is TRBJ1-1; D is perhaps TRBD1 (6 bases). The germline gives CDR1 SGHDN, CDR2 FVKESK. V was cut by 4 bases and J by 0 bases, with 12 bases left in between. The CDR3 spans 15 residues. CDR3 DNA: TGTGCCAGCAGCCCCCCCAGGGGACTGAACACTGAAGCTTTCTTT. Translated: CASSPPRGLNTEAFF.

This chain joins TRBV5-4 and TRBJ2-3; the match to TRBD2 covers 7 bases. Germline-derived CDR1 and CDR2 are SGHNT and YYREEE (reference sequence). V trimming: 4 bases; J trimming: 4 bases; junction bases outside the gene matches: 6. CDR3 length: 14 amino acids. In DNA form, the CDR3 reads TGTGCCAGCAGCGGGAGGGGAGGTCCAGATACGCAGTATTTT. Amino acid sequence: CASSGRGGPDTQYF. The variable domain in full, with the rest retrieved from reference TRBV5-4 and TRBJ2-3, is ETGVTQSPTHLIKTRGQQVTLRCSSQSGHNTVSWYQQALGQGPQFIFQYYREEENGRGNFPPRFSGLQFPNYSSELNVNALELDDSALYLCASSGRGGPDTQYFGPGTRLTVL.

The CDR3 loop reads CASSSGPGGRYEQYF. As DNA, the CDR3 is TGTGCCAGCAGCTCAGGGCCGGGAGGGCGATACGAGCAGTACTTC. The chain recombines TRBV7-2 with TRBJ2-7, with 8 bases identical to TRBD2. After removal of 4 bases from V and 4 bases from J, the junction contained 9 bases not matched to a gene. CDR1 SGHTA and CDR2 FQGNSA come from the germline V gene. CDR3 length: 15 amino acids.

V and J are TRBV12-5 and TRBJ1-1, with D possibly matching TRBD1 (5 bases). Trimming pared 3 bases from V and 7 bases from J, leaving 18 bases between. The CDR3 loop spans 15 amino acids. The germline V gene encodes CDR1 LGHNT and CDR2 FRNRAP. CDR3 sequence reads: CASGFPEGRGVEAFF. The CDR3 nucleotides are TGTGCTAGTGGTTTCCCGGAGGGAAGAGGGGTTGAAGCTTTCTTT.

This chain uses TRBV4-1 with TRBJ1-5, with D perhaps TRBD1 (6 bases). There are 15 residues in the CDR3. Looked up from germline, CDR1 is MGHRA and CDR2 is YSYEKL. Trimming removed 1 base from V and 9 bases from J, with 16 bases in between. CDR3 in amino acids: CASSQVGTGTWPQHF. The CDR3 coding sequence is TGCGCCAGCAGCCAAGTTGGGACCGGGACATGGCCCCAGCATTTT.

The chain carries TRBV13 and TRBJ2-1, with 8 nucleotides matching TRBD1. The CDR3 sequence is 12 residues long. The germline CDR1 and CDR2 sequences are PRHDT and FYEKMQ (reference sequence). V lost 8 bases, J lost 4 bases, and 1 base stayed unmatched. Here the CDR3 reads CASGQGYNEQFF. The CDR3 DNA reads TGTGCCAGCGGACAGGGTTACAATGAGCAGTTCTTC. Full variable domain (missing parts from reference TRBV13 and TRBJ2-1): AAGVIQSPRHLIKEKRETATLKCYPIPRHDTVYWYQQGPGQDPQFLISFYEKMQSDKGSIPDRFSAQQFSDYHSELNMSSLELGDSALYFCASGQGYNEQFFGPGTRLTVL.

The genes are TRBV7-6 and TRBJ2-1, with 11 bases identical to TRBD2. There are 16 residues in the CDR3. Looked up from germline, CDR1 is SGHVS and CDR2 is FNYEAQ. V lost 5 bases to trimming and J lost 7 bases; unmatched junction nucleotides: 10. CDR3 coding DNA: TGTGCCAGCAGCCCTATAGCGGGAGGGGGGCGGAATGAGCAGTTCTTC. This codes for CASSPIAGGGRNEQFF.

J is TRBJ1-4 and V is TRBV6-5; 8 positions match TRBD1. Germline values: CDR1 MNHEY, CDR2 SVGAGI. The V and J ends lost 6 bases and 8 bases, in that order; junction bases with no gene match: 8. CDR3 size: 14 residues. The CDR3 nucleotides are TGTGCCAGCAGGTCACGGACAGGGCGCGAAAAACTGTTTTTT. This codes for CASRSRTGREKLFF.